This TCR beta chain was sequenced in a study of blood T cell repertoires in COVID-19. Profiled with immunoSEQ multiplex PCR; TCRdb holds only in-frame clones, not every one. The sample has 390,000 or so clones, 70% to 90% seen once; the top ten hold more than 1.4%. The germline V gene has CDR1 LNHDA and CDR2 SQIVND (reference sequence). The CDR3 loop spans 15 amino acids. V was trimmed by 3 bases and J by 5 bases, leaving 14 bases between them. The specimen was peripheral blood. The receptor was derived from a woman under 40 with active or convalescent COVID-19. This sequence joins TRBV19 and TRBJ1-5, with D possibly being TRBD1 (5 bases). CDR3 coding DNA: TGTGCCAGTAGTATCTCTTTCGGGGGGGATCAGCCCCAGCATTTT. Translation gives CASSISFGGDQPQHF.